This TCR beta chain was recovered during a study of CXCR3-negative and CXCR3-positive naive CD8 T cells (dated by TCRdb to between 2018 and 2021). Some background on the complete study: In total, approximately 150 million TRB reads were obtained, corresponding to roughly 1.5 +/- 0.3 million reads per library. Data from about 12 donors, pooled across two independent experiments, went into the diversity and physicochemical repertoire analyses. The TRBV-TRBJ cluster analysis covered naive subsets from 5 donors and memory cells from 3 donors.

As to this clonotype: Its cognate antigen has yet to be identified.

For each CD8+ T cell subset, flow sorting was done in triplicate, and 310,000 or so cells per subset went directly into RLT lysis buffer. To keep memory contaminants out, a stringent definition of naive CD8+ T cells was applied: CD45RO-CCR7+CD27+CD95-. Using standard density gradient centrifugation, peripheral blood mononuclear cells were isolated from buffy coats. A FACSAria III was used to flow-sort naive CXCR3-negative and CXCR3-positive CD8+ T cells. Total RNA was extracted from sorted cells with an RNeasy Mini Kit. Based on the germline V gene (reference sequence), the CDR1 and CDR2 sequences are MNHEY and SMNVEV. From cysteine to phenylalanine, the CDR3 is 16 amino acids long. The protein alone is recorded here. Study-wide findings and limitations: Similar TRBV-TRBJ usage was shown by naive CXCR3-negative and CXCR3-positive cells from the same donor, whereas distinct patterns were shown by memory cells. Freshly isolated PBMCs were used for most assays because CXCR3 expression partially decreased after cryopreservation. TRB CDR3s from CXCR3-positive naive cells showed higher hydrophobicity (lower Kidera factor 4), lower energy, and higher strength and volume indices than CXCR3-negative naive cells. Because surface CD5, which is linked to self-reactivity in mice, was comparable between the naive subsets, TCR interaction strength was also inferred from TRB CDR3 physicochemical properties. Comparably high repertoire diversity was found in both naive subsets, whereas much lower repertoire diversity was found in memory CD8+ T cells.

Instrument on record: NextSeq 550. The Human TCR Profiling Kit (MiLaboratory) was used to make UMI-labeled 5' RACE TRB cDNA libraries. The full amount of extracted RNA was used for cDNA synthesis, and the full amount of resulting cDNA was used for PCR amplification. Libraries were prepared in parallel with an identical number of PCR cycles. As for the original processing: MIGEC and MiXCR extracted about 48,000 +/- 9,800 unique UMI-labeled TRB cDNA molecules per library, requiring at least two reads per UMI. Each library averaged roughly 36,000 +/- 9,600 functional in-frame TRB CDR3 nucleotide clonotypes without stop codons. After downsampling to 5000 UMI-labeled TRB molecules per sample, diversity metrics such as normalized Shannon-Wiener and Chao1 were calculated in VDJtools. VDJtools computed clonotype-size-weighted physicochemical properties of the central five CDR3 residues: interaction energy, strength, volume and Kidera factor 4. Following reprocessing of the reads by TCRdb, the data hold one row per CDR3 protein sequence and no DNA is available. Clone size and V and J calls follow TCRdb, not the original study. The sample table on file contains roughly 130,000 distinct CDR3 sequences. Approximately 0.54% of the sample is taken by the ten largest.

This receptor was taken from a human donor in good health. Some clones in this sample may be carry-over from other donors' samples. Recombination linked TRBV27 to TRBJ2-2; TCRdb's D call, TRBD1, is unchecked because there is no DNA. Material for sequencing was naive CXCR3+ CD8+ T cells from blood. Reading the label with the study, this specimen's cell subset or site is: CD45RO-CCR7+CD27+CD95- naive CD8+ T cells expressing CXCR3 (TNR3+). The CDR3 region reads CASSLWAGFGTGELFF.